This T cell receptor (beta chain) was recorded in a study of blood T cell repertoires in COVID-19. Original processing methods: The assay estimated nucleated cells by amplifying reference gene primers. The assay was immunoSEQ multiplex PCR, and TCRdb's table has in-frame clones only and misses some. The V and J calls and the clone size are those of that table, but D and trimming were determined from the DNA. The repertoire has hundreds of thousands of clones, approximately 89% of them found once; the top ten carry around 12%. The ends were cut back, 3 bases at V and 3 bases at J, with 9 bases in the middle. This CDR3 spans 14 amino acids. Germline V gene sequence: CDR1 MNHEY, CDR2 SMNVEV (reference sequence).

The chain carries TRBV27 and TRBJ1-5, with D perhaps TRBD1 (6 bases). The clonotype originates from an older woman with acute or convalescent COVID-19. The sequenced material came from peripheral blood. The CDR3 nucleotides are TGTGCCAGCAGTTTCTCAGGGGACAATCAGCCCCAGCATTTT. Protein product: CASSFSGDNQPQHF.